These 13 T cell receptor beta chains originate from one sample sequenced in a study of STAT3 mutations in large granular lymphocyte leukemia. Regarding the study as a whole: Every T-LGLL patient had at least one immunodominant TCRbeta clonotype.

Their antigen targets remain unknown. The method was immunoSEQ multiplex PCR; TCRdb's version includes in-frame clones alone and lacks a portion of them. The table records about 40,000 clones, roughly 90% of them present only once. Specimen: PBMCs. The receptors originated from a human donor with T large granular lymphocyte leukemia. Some clones in this sample may be carry-over from other donors' samples.

V gene TRBV5-1 combines with J gene TRBJ2-4; 11 bases are a match to TRBD2. From germline, CDR1 is SGHRS and CDR2 YFSETQ. This CDR3 comprises 17 residues. V shed 0 bases, J shed 7 bases, and the junction held 9 bases outside the gene matches. The chain's CDR3 is CASSLGTSGGSGNIQYF. CDR3 nucleotides: TGCGCCAGCAGCTTGGGAACTAGCGGGGGTTCGGGCAACATTCAGTACTTC.

This chain connects TRBV5-1 to TRBJ2-2; D not resolved. The ends were cut back, 4 bases at V and 1 base at J, with 2 bases in the middle. Germline loops: CDR1 SGHRS, CDR2 YFSETQ. This CDR3 contains 12 residues. The CDR3 here is CASSQNTGELFF. The CDR3 DNA reads TGCGCCAGCAGCCAGAACACCGGGGAGCTGTTTTTT.

This clone has a single count. The chain combines TRBV2 with TRBJ2-5; tentative D call: TRBD2 (5 bases). V lost 6 bases and J 0 bases, leaving 8 bases between the germline ends. Germline V gene lookup returns CDR1 SNHLY and CDR2 FYNNEI. This CDR3 spans 13 amino acids. CDR3 region: CASRDWNQETQYF. The CDR3 nucleotides are TGTGCCAGCAGGGACTGGAACCAAGAGACCCAGTACTTC.

The V gene is TRBV19, the J gene TRBJ2-7; perhaps TRBD1 as D (5 bases). V lost 2 bases, J lost 4 bases, and 15 bases lay in between. CDR1 and CDR2 from the germline V gene are LNHDA and SQIVND (reference sequence). The CDR3 spans 15 residues. The CDR3 is CASSIKFDSYYEQYF. The CDR3 DNA reads as TGTGCCAGTAGTATAAAATTCGACAGCTATTACGAGCAGTACTTC.

V gene TRBV4-1 combines with J gene TRBJ1-3; D unresolved. Germline CDR1 is MGHRA and CDR2 is YSYEKL. V was cut by 2 bases and J by 4 bases, with 6 bases left in between. The CDR3 loop spans 13 amino acids. The CDR3 sequence is CASSQLAGNTIYF. CDR3 nucleotide sequence: TGCGCCAGCAGCCAATTGGCGGGAAACACCATATATTTT.

The V and J genes are TRBV7-9 and TRBJ1-2; D unclear. The germline gives CDR1 SEHNR, CDR2 FQNEAQ (reference sequence). The V gene lost 4 bases and the J gene lost 5 bases, with 8 bases spanning the gap. The CDR3 runs to 12 residues. The CDR3 loop is CASSSVGYGYTF. CDR3 in DNA: TGTGCCAGCAGCTCAGTGGGGTATGGCTACACCTTC.

The genes are TRBV5-1 and TRBJ1-3; D remains ambiguous. Trimming cost V 0 bases and J 7 bases, with 11 bases left between them. Germline V lookup: CDR1 SGHRS, CDR2 YFSETQ. The CDR3 extends over 14 amino acids. The CDR3 here is CASSLGQSWNTIYF. The CDR3 bases are TGCGCCAGCAGCTTGGGACAATCGTGGAACACCATATATTTT.

This clone was detected once. This CDR3 is CATRRMGHTEGQPQHF. In DNA form, the CDR3 reads TGTGCCACCAGAAGAATGGGACACACGGAGGGTCAGCCCCAGCATTTT. The chain links TRBV15 to TRBJ1-5; D perhaps matches TRBD1 (6 bases). CDR1 and CDR2 from the germline V gene are LNHNV and YYDKDF (reference sequence). Trimming pared 6 bases from V and 6 bases from J, leaving 21 bases between. The CDR3 sequence is 16 residues long.

This clone was seen more than once but under ten times. The gene calls are TRBV5-1 and TRBJ1-2; D call uncertain. V lost 1 base, J lost 4 bases, and 8 bases lay in between. The V gene's germline CDR1 is SGHRS and CDR2 YFSETQ. This CDR3 is built from 13 residues. Here the CDR3 reads CASSLLSTYGYTF. Written as DNA, the CDR3 is TGCGCCAGCAGCTTGCTGTCCACCTATGGCTACACCTTC.

In its sample, this clone ranks as medium-sized. This chain connects TRBV7-9 to TRBJ1-1; D gene ambiguous. CDR1 and CDR2 from the germline V gene are SEHNR and FQNEAQ (reference sequence). V was cut by 5 bases and J by 5 bases, with 24 bases left in between. This CDR3 has 17 amino acids. For the CDR3, the DNA is TGTGCCAGCAGCCGACGTGATTTGGTGGAGTCGTTAACTGAAGCTTTCTTT. It encodes CASSRRDLVESLTEAFF. Based on the CDR3 plus reference TRBV7-9 and TRBJ1-1, the full variable domain is DTGVSQNPRHKITKRGQNVTFRCDPISEHNRLYWYRQTLGQGPEFLTYFQNEAQLEKSRLLSDRFSAERPKGSFSTLEIQRTEQGDSAMYLCASSRRDLVESLTEAFFGQGTRLTVV.

The chain recombines TRBV2 with TRBJ1-2; D not certain. Germline V gene lookup returns CDR1 SNHLY and CDR2 FYNNEI. V dropped 6 bases and J dropped 2 bases, with 10 bases sitting between them. The CDR3 length is 13 residues. The CDR3 DNA reads as TGTGCCAGCAGGGGAAGATACAACTATGGCTACACCTTC. This sequence encodes CASRGRYNYGYTF.

Here the CDR3 DNA reads TGCGCCAGCAGTGACCTCGGAGGGGTTATCACAGATACGCAGTATTTT. Its translation: CASSDLGGVITDTQYF. The chain uses TRBV10-2 and TRBJ2-3, with D perhaps TRBD2 (6 bases). V lost 3 bases and J lost 2, with 15 bases in between. In germline, CDR1 is WSHSY, CDR2 SAAADI. The CDR3 has 16 amino acids.

This clone was seen a handful of times. The chain has TRBV4-2 and TRBJ1-5, with D unresolved. The CDR3 runs 15 residues. Trimming left V 0 bases short and J 0 bases short, with 6 bases between. Per the germline V gene, CDR1 is LGHNA and CDR2 is YNFKEQ. The DNA of the CDR3 is TGTGCCAGCAGCCAAGAAAGGGCTAGCAATCAGCCCCAGCATTTT. Protein: CASSQERASNQPQHF.